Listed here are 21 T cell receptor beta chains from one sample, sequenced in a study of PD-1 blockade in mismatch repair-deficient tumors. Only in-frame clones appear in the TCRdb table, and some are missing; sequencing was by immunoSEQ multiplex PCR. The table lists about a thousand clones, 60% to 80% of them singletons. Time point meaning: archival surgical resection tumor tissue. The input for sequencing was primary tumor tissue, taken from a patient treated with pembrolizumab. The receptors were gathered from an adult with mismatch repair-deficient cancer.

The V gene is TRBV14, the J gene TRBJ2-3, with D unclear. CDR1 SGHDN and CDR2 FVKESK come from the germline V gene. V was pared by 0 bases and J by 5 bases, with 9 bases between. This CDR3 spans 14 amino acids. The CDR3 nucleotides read TGTGCCAGCAGCCAAGATCCTTGGGGAGATACGCAGTATTTT. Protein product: CASSQDPWGDTQYF.

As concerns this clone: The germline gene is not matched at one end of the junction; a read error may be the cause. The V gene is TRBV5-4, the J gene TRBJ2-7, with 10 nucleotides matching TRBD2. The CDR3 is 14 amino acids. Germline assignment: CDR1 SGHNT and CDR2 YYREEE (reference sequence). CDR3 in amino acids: CVSSFSGLAAEQYF. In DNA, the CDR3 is TGTGTCAGCAGCTTCTCTGGACTAGCGGCCGAGCAGTACTTC.

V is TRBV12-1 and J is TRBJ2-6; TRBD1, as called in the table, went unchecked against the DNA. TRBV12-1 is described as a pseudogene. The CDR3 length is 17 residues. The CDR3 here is CASSHHHVQSRANVLTF. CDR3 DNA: TGTGCCAGCAGCCACCATCATGTACAAAGTCGGGCCAACGTCCTGACTTTC.

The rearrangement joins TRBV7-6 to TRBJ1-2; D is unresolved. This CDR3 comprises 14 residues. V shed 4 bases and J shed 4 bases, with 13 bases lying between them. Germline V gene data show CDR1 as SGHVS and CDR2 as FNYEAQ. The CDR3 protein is CASSSSRKTYGYTF. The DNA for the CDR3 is TGTGCCAGCAGCTCTAGTCGAAAGACCTATGGCTACACCTTC.

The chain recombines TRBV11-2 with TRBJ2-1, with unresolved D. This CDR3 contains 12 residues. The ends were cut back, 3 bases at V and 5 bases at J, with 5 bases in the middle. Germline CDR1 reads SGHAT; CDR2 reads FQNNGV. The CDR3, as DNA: TGTGCCAGCAGCTTTCTACACAATGAGCAGTTCTTC. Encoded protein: CASSFLHNEQFF.

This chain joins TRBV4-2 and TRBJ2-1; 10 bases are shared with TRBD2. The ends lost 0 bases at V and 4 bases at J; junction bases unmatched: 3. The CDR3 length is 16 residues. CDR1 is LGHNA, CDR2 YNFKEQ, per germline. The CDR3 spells CASSQEVAGGYNEQFF. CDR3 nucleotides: TGTGCCAGCAGCCAAGAAGTAGCGGGAGGATACAATGAGCAGTTCTTC.

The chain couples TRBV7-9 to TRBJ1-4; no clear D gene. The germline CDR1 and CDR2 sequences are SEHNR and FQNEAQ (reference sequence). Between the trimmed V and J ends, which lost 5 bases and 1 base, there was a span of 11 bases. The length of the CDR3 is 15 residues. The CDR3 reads CASSRHGETNEKLFF. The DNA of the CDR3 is TGTGCCAGCAGCCGCCACGGAGAAACTAATGAAAAACTGTTTTTT.

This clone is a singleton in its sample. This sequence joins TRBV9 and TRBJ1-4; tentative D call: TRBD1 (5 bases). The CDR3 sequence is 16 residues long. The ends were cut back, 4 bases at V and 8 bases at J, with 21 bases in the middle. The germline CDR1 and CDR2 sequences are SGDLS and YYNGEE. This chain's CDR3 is CASSPSGTHSGEKLFF. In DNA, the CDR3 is TGTGCCAGCAGCCCTAGTGGGACCCATTCCGGGGAAAAACTGTTTTTT.

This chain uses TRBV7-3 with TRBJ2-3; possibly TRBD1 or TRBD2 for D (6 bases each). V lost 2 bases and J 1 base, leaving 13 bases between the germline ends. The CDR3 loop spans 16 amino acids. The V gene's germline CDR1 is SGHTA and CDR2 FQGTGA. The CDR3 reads CASSLEGGYGTDTQYF. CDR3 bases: TGTGCCAGCAGCTTAGAGGGGGGATATGGCACAGATACGCAGTATTTT.

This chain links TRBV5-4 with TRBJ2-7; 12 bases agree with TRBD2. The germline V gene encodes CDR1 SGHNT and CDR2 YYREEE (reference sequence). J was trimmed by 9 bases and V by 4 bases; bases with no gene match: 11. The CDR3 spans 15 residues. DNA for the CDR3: TGTGCCAGCAGCCAGCAGGGACTAGCGGGCTCAGGGCAGTACTTC. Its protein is CASSQQGLAGSGQYF.

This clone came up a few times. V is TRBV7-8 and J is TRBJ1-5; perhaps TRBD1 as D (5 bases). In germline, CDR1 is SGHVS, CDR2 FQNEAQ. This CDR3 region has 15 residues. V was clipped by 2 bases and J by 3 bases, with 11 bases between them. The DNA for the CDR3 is TGTGCCAGCAGCTTATCTCAGGGCTACAATCAGCCCCAGCATTTT. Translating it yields CASSLSQGYNQPQHF. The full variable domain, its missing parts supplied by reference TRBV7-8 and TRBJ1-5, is GAGVSQSPRYKVAKRGQDVALRCDPISGHVSLFWYQQALGQGPEFLTYFQNEAQLDKSGLPSDRFFAERPEGSVSTLKIQRTQQEDSAVYLCASSLSQGYNQPQHFGDGTRLSIL.

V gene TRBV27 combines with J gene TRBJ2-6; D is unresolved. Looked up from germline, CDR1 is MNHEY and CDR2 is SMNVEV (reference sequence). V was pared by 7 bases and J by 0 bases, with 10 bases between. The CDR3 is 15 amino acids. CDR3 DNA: TGTGCCAGCACGTCGATCTTCTCTGGGGCCAACGTCCTGACTTTC. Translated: CASTSIFSGANVLTF.

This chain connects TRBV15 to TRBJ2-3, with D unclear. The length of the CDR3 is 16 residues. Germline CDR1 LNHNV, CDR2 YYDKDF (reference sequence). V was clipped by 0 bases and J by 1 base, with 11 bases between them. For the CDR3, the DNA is TGTGCCACCAGCAGAGATCGGATAGGTGGCACAGATACGCAGTATTTT. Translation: CATSRDRIGGTDTQYF. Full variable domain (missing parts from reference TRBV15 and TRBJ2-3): DAMVIQNPRYQVTQFGKPVTLSCSQTLNHNVMYWYQQKSSQAPKLLFHYYDKDFNNEADTPDNFQSRRPNTSFCFLDIRSPGLGDTAMYLCATSRDRIGGTDTQYFGPGTRLTVL.

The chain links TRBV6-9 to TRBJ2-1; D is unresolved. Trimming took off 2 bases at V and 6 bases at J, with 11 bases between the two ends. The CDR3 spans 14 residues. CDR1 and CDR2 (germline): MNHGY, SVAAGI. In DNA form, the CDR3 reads TGTGCCAGCAGTTATGGGAAGATTGGCAATGAGCAGTTCTTC. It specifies CASSYGKIGNEQFF.

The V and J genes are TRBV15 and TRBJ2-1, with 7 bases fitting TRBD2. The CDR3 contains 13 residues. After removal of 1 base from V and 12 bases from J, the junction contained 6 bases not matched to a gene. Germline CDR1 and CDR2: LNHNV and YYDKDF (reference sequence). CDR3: CATSRGLAGTQFF. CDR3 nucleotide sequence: TGTGCCACCAGCAGAGGACTAGCAGGAACGCAGTTCTTC.

Here the CDR3 DNA reads TGTGCCAGTAGTATAGTCCTTTATCAGCCCCAGCATTTT. It codes for CASSIVLYQPQHF. The chain combines TRBV19 with TRBJ1-5, with D uncertain. The CDR3 has 13 amino acids. V lost 1 base and J 5 bases, leaving 6 bases between the germline ends. The germline gives CDR1 LNHDA, CDR2 SQIVND (reference sequence).

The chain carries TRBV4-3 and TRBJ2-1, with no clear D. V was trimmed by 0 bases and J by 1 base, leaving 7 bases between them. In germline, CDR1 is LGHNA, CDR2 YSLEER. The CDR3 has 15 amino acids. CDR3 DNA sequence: TGCGCCAGCAGCCAAGAACGGGTATCCTACAATGAGCAGTTCTTC. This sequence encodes CASSQERVSYNEQFF.

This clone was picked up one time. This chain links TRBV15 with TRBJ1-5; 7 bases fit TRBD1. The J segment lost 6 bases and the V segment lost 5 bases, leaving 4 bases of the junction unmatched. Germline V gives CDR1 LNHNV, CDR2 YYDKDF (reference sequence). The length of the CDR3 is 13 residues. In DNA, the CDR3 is TGTGCCACCAGCTCTACAGGGGCTCAGCCCCAGCATTTT. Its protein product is CATSSTGAQPQHF.

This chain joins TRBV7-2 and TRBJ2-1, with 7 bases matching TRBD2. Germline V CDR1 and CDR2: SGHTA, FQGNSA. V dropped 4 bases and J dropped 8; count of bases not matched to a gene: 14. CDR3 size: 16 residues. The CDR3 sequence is CASSSRTSGRIDEQFF. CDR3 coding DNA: TGTGCCAGCAGCTCCAGGACTTCCGGGAGGATCGATGAGCAGTTCTTC.

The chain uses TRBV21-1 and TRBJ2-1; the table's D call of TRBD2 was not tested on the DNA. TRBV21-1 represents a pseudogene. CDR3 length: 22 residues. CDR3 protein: CASSPRQDPGLAQPHDYNKQFF. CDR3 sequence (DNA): TGTGCCAGCAGCCCACGACAGGACCCGGGACTAGCACAACCGCACGACTACAATAAGCAGTTCTTC.

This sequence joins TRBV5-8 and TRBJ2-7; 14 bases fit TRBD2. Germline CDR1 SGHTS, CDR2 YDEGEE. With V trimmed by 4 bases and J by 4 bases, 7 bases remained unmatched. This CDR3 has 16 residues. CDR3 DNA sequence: TGTGCCAGCAGCGTCGGGACTAGCGGGAGTCGATACGAGCAGTACTTC. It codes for CASSVGTSGSRYEQYF.